This T cell receptor beta chain was documented in a study of OX40 agonist ivuxolimab in advanced cancers. About the study: Participants, 75% to 85% male, averaged approximately 65 years of age, ranging from about 20 to 79.

Sequencing used immunoSEQ multiplex PCR; TCRdb keeps in-frame clones, though not all of them. The profile shows around 68,000 clones, approximately 86% of them singletons. The CDR3 runs 13 residues. The V gene's germline CDR1 is SGHTA and CDR2 FQGTGA. The receptor's source is an adult with an advanced solid tumor such as melanoma, head and neck, liver or kidney cancer. This chain joins TRBV7-3 and TRBJ2-5; 7 bases fit TRBD1. The DNA end is a closer match to TRBJ2-7, so the J assignment may be wrong. This sample comprised CD4+ or CD8+ T cells sorted from blood, obtained in a trial of the OX40 agonist ivuxolimab. The CDR3 nucleotides read TGTGCCAGCAGCCCCTCGACAGGGTACGAGCAGTACTTC. As protein: CASSPSTGYEQYF.